Each of the 21 T cell receptor beta chains below was sequenced from the same sample in a study of blood T cell repertoires in COVID-19. Sequencing used immunoSEQ multiplex PCR; TCRdb keeps in-frame clones, though not all of them. This sample has 70,000 to 95,000 clones; over 75% occur once, and the top ten carry about 13%. Sequenced input: peripheral blood. Every receptor here comes from a human donor in a cohort sampled during active COVID-19.

This clone was counted once. The chain uses TRBV10-3 and TRBJ2-3; possible D gene TRBD2, 6 bases. V was trimmed by 3 bases and J by 6 bases, leaving 10 bases between them. In germline, CDR1 is ENHRY, CDR2 SYGVKD. This CDR3 contains 13 residues. This CDR3 reads CAISEASGDTQYF. CDR3 DNA: TGTGCCATCAGTGAAGCAAGCGGGGATACGCAGTATTTT.

The count of this clone is one. The V call is TRBV3-1 (or the pseudogene TRBV3-2), the J call TRBJ2-1, with a tentative D call TRBD2 (7 bases). The CDR3 runs 16 residues. V was clipped by 3 bases and J by 4 bases, with 16 bases between them. Germline CDR1 LGHDT, CDR2 YNNKEL (reference sequence). CDR3 sequence: CASSHAGGRFYNEQFF. CDR3 sequence (DNA): TGTGCCAGCAGCCATGCCGGGGGGCGTTTTTACAATGAGCAGTTCTTC.

The chain uses TRBV28 and TRBJ1-6; no clear D gene. The CDR3 consists of 16 residues. Germline loops: CDR1 MDHEN, CDR2 SYDVKM. V gave up 2 bases and J gave up 6 bases, with 14 bases separating them. The CDR3 DNA follows: TGTGCCAGCAGTTTAGCGGGAAGGAGTGGTAATTCACCCCTCCACTTT. It encodes CASSLAGRSGNSPLHF.

This clone was detected only once. The chain carries TRBV15 and TRBJ2-7; 7 bases align to TRBD1. V was clipped by 1 base and J by 2 bases; unmatched bases: 5. The CDR3 runs to 15 residues. CDR1 is LNHNV, CDR2 YYDKDF, per germline (reference sequence). The CDR3 region is CATSRVRQGAYEQYF. As DNA, the CDR3 is TGTGCCACCAGCAGAGTGCGGCAGGGGGCCTACGAGCAGTACTTC.

This clone came up many times. V is TRBV7-6 and J is TRBJ2-1; perhaps TRBD2 as D (7 bases). Deletions cut 0 bases from V and 7 bases from J, with 10 bases between. CDR3 length: 14 amino acids. CDR1 is SGHVS, CDR2 FNYEAQ, per germline. In nucleotides, the CDR3 is TGTGCCAGCAGCTTAGCGGGGGGGCAGAATGAGCAGTTCTTC. This sequence encodes CASSLAGGQNEQFF.

The CDR3 DNA reads as TGTGCCAGCAGCCCCCGGACAGGTACAGAGGAGACCCAGTACTTC. Amino acids: CASSPRTGTEETQYF. The genes are TRBV9 and TRBJ2-5; 7 bases map to TRBD1. Trimming cost V 4 bases and J 5 bases; bases outside gene matches: 11. Germline values: CDR1 SGDLS, CDR2 YYNGEE. This CDR3 has 15 amino acids.

The chain is built from TRBV7-3 and TRBJ1-1, with 9 bases identical to TRBD1. V lost 5 bases to trimming and J lost 5 bases; unmatched junction nucleotides: 9. Germline CDR1 reads SGHTA; CDR2 reads FQGTGA. The CDR3 extends over 15 amino acids. CDR3 protein: CASSLLGQGTTEAFF. DNA of the CDR3: TGTGCCAGCAGCCTCCTAGGACAGGGGACGACTGAAGCTTTCTTT. The full variable domain, with the rest looked up from reference TRBV7-3 and TRBJ1-1, is GAGVSQTPSNKVTEKGKYVELRCDPISGHTALYWYRQSLGQGPEFLIYFQGTGAADDSGLPNDRFFAVRPEGSVSTLKIQRTERGDSAVYLCASSLLGQGTTEAFFGQGTRLTVV.

V and J are TRBV5-4 and TRBJ2-5; 8 bases agree with TRBD2. There are 15 residues in the CDR3. The V segment lost 5 bases and the J segment 5 bases; nucleotides outside the gene matches: 11. Germline loops: CDR1 SGHNT, CDR2 YYREEE (reference sequence). The CDR3 protein is CASSPPAGGGETQYF. CDR3 nucleotide sequence: TGTGCCAGCAGTCCCCCTGCGGGGGGCGGGGAGACCCAGTACTTC.

The V and J genes are TRBV2 and TRBJ2-7, with D perhaps TRBD1 (6 bases). The CDR3 is made up of 14 amino acids. The V gene's germline CDR1 is SNHLY and CDR2 FYNNEI. V was clipped by 5 bases and J by 0 bases, with 11 bases between them. CDR3 sequence (DNA): TGTGCCAGCAGTAGACAGGCCAACTCCTACGAGCAGTACTTC. Translated, it gives CASSRQANSYEQYF.

This clone has a single count. This chain links TRBV2 with TRBJ1-6; D is unresolved. Between the trimmed V and J ends, which lost 3 bases and 7 bases, there was a span of 16 bases. The CDR3 sequence is 16 residues long. The germline gives CDR1 SNHLY, CDR2 FYNNEI. CDR3 sequence: CASSEVRSGRNSPLHF. The CDR3 nucleotides read TGTGCCAGCAGTGAGGTTCGATCGGGGAGGAATTCACCCCTCCACTTT. The full variable domain, with the rest looked up from reference TRBV2 and TRBJ1-6, is EPEVTQTPSHQVTQMGQEVILRCVPISNHLYFYWYRQILGQKVEFLVSFYNNEISEKSEIFDDQFSVERPDGSNFTLKIRSTKLEDSAMYFCASSEVRSGRNSPLHFGNGTRLTVT.

The V gene is TRBV2, the J gene TRBJ2-5, with 7 positions matching TRBD2. With 4 bases clipped from V and 1 base from J, the junction kept 6 bases outside the gene matches. The CDR3 length is 15 residues. Germline V lookup: CDR1 SNHLY, CDR2 FYNNEI. This chain's CDR3 is CASSAWGGTQETQYF. CDR3 DNA sequence: TGTGCCAGCAGTGCGTGGGGGGGGACCCAAGAGACCCAGTACTTC.

The V call is TRBV4-1, the J call TRBJ2-3, with TRBD1 matching over 10 bases. The CDR3 is 14 amino acids. V was pared by 5 bases and J by 5 bases, with 4 bases of the junction left unmatched. Germline CDR1 and CDR2: MGHRA and YSYEKL. CDR3 amino acids: CASSFGQGGDTQYF. The CDR3 DNA is TGCGCCAGCAGCTTTGGACAGGGGGGAGATACGCAGTATTTT.

This chain uses TRBV29-1 with TRBJ1-6, with 8 positions matching TRBD1. The germline V gene has CDR1 SQVTM and CDR2 ANQGSEA. The length of the CDR3 is 12 residues. Germline trimming cut 7 bases from V and 15 bases from J; bases unmatched to any gene: 11. CDR3 amino acids: CSALDRAQGLHF. DNA of the CDR3: TGCAGCGCCCTGGACAGGGCTCAGGGCCTCCACTTT.

The chain joins TRBV7-2 to TRBJ2-5, with 8 bases fitting TRBD1. CDR3 length: 16 amino acids. Germline CDR1 and CDR2: SGHTA and FQGNSA. V was pared by 1 base and J by 4 bases, with 8 bases of the junction left unmatched. This CDR3 reads CASSLGFGQGGETQYF. CDR3 bases: TGTGCCAGCAGCTTAGGCTTCGGACAGGGAGGAGAGACCCAGTACTTC.

This clone appeared a single time. The chain has TRBV5-1 and TRBJ2-2; no clear D. CDR3 length: 14 amino acids. Trimming took off 0 bases at V and 4 bases at J, with 7 bases between the two ends. From germline, CDR1 is SGHRS and CDR2 YFSETQ. In DNA form, the CDR3 reads TGCGCCAGCAGCTTGGAACCGAGCACCGGGGAGCTGTTTTTT. Amino acids: CASSLEPSTGELFF.

This chain joins TRBV4-2 and TRBJ1-4; D may be TRBD1 (5 bases). Germline V gene data show CDR1 as LGHNA and CDR2 as YNFKEQ. Trimming took off 5 bases at V and 8 bases at J, with 15 bases between the two ends. The CDR3 contains 14 residues. CDR3 protein: CASSDVGVGEKLFF. The CDR3 DNA reads TGTGCCAGCAGCGATGTAGGGGTGGGAGAAAAACTGTTTTTT.

This rearrangement joins TRBV7-2 to TRBJ2-1, with 7 positions matching TRBD1. The CDR3 contains 16 residues. CDR1 is SGHTA, CDR2 FQGNSA, per germline. V gave up 0 bases and J gave up 6 bases; unmatched junction bases: 8. The CDR3 here is CASSLAPGTASNEQFF. CDR3 bases: TGTGCCAGCAGCTTAGCACCCGGGACAGCATCCAATGAGCAGTTCTTC.

This CDR3 is CASSHGTSGGGQYF. The DNA of the CDR3 is TGTGCCAGCAGCCACGGGACTAGCGGGGGTGGGCAGTATTTT. This chain uses TRBV7-2 with TRBJ2-3; 14 bases are shared with TRBD2. V lost 5 bases to trimming and J lost 11 bases; unmatched junction nucleotides: 6. CDR1 is SGHTA, CDR2 FQGNSA, per germline. This CDR3 is 14 amino acids long.

V is TRBV7-8 and J is TRBJ1-6; 10 nucleotides line up with TRBD1. Germline CDR1 SGHVS, CDR2 FQNEAQ. The CDR3 is 17 residues long. With 6 bases clipped from V and 9 bases from J, the junction kept 14 bases outside the gene matches. For the CDR3, the DNA is TGTGCCAGCAGACACCGCCCTCCGGGACAGGGGAGTTCACCCCTCCACTTT. This translates into CASRHRPPGQGSSPLHF. Full variable domain (remainder filled in from reference TRBV7-8 and TRBJ1-6): GAGVSQSPRYKVAKRGQDVALRCDPISGHVSLFWYQQALGQGPEFLTYFQNEAQLDKSGLPSDRFFAERPEGSVSTLKIQRTQQEDSAVYLCASRHRPPGQGSSPLHFGNGTRLTVT.

The DNA of the CDR3 is TGTGCCAGCAGCCCCCCGAGACAACCCCTCCACTTT. Translation gives CASSPPRQPLHF. This sequence joins TRBV7-8 and TRBJ1-6; D is uncertain. The germline V gene encodes CDR1 SGHVS and CDR2 FQNEAQ. Trimming removed 5 bases from V and 12 bases from J, with 11 bases in between. This CDR3 has 12 residues.

This clone has only a few counts. This chain links TRBV5-1 with TRBJ2-7; TRBD1 aligns across 10 bases. J was trimmed by 4 bases and V by 2 bases; bases with no gene match: 9. CDR1 and CDR2 (germline): SGHRS, YFSETQ. The CDR3 length is 16 residues. The CDR3 DNA follows: TGCGCCAGCAGCTTACTTCCCGGGACAGGGGTTTACGAGCAGTACTTC. Its translation is CASSLLPGTGVYEQYF.